The T cell receptor (beta chain) under discussion was sequenced for a study of blood T cell repertoires in COVID-19. Across the whole study: There were acute and convalescent COVID-19 samples, and they came from the United States, Italy and Spain. Sources were T cells, B-cell-depleted T cells, or PBMCs; the material itself was cDNA or gDNA.

In the study's own analysis: Reference gene primer amplification yielded estimated nucleated cell counts. The repertoire was sequenced with immunoSEQ multiplex PCR; TCRdb's copy has only in-frame clones and lacks some. V and J calls and clone size are those listed in that table; D and trimming were worked out from the DNA. The table includes approximately 74,000 clones, around 79% detected once. The CDR3 is 11 residues long. Germline V lookup: CDR1 SNHLY, CDR2 FYNNEI. The ends lost 6 bases at V and 11 bases at J; junction bases unmatched: 3. The source is a man aged 60-69 years with acute or convalescent COVID-19. Sample: peripheral blood. The chain is built from TRBV2 and TRBJ2-1; TRBD1 agrees at 8 bases. DNA of the CDR3: TGTGCCAGCAGGGGACAGGCGAAGCAGTTCTTC. This encodes CASRGQAKQFF.